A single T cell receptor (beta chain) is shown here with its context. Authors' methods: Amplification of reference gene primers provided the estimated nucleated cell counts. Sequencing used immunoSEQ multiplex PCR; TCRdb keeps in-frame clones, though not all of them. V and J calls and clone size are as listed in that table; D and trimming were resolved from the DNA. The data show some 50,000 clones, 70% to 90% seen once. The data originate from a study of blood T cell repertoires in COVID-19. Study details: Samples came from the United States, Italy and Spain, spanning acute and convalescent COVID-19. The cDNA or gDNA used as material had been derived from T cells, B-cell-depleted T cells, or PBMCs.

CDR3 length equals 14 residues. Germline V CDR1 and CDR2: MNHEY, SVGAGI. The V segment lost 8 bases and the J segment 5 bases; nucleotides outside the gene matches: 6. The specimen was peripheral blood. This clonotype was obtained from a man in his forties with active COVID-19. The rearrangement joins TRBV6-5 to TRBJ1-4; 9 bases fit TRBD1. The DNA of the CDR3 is TGTGCCAGCCAATGGACAGGGGCCAATGAAAAACTGTTTTTT. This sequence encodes CASQWTGANEKLFF.